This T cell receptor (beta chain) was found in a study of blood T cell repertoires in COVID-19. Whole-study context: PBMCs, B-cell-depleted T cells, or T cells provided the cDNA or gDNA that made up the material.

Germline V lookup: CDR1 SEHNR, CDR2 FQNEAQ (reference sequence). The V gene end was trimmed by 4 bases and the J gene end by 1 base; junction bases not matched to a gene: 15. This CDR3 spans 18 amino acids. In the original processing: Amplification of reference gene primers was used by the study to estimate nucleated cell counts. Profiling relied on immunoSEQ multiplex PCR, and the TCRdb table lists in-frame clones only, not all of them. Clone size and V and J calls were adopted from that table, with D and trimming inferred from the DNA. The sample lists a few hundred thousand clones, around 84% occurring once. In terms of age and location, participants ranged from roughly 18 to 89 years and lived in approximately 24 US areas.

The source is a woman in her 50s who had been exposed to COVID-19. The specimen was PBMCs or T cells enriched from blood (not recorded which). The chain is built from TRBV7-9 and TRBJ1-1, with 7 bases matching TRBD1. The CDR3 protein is CASSSRTGITTWNTEAFF. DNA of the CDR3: TGTGCCAGCAGCTCTCGGACAGGTATTACCACGTGGAACACTGAAGCTTTCTTT. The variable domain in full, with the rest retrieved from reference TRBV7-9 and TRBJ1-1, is DTGVSQNPRHKITKRGQNVTFRCDPISEHNRLYWYRQTLGQGPEFLTYFQNEAQLEKSRLLSDRFSAERPKGSFSTLEIQRTEQGDSAMYLCASSSRTGITTWNTEAFFGQGTRLTVV.